The rows below give T cell receptor beta chains drawn from one sample of a study of cytomegalovirus exposure and HLA in healthy donors. Sequencing was performed with immunoSEQ multiplex PCR; in TCRdb, only in-frame clones are kept and a portion is missing. Of approximately 130,000 clones listed, 80% to 90% are singletons. The sample consisted of PBMCs. The receptors shown here come from a woman in her 30s in good health and CMV-seronegative. The conserved cysteine and the conserved F or W are not part of the CDR3 here. Each record gives: V gene, CDR3 protein.

>TRBV28
ASRTQGAPYEQY
>TRBV28
ASSLVRVSNQPQH
>TRBV7-9
ASSPPTETTDTQY
>TRBV29-1
SVEGDRETQY
>TRBV7-2
ASSSGGSPGVSPLH
>TRBV19
ASSITGDKPQH
>TRBV9
ASSVDTTSGNYYNEQF
>TRBV6-1
ASSEEAGGSSYEQY
>TRBV28
ASSTDQGVAGTSHTDTQY
>TRBV29-1
SVEDNTALNYGYT
>TRBV28
ASSFRAGGSTGELF
>TRBV27
ASKVYGATDTQY
>TRBV6-5
ASSYSFSGYDQPQH
>TRBV2
ASNRAYSGELF
>TRBV6-5
ASSYHERVNTEAF
>TRBV6-6
ASSPGQPSLPQH
>TRBV10-3
AISGARGNSGNTIY
>TRBV5-6
ASSLRWDRAGQPQH
>TRBV18
ASSPPGLIAGTREGNSYEQY
>TRBV27
ASSLLDGLAGGPSYNEQF
>TRBV5-1
ASSSGPTGISYEQY
>TRBV5-4
ASSPGQGSEQY
>TRBV7-2
ASSSPGTRETQY
>TRBV4-1
ASSQSPLEAQY
>TRBV30
AWSVKQGRGYT
>TRBV9
ASSGRGRNYGYT
>TRBV6-1
ASSGQTYEQY
>TRBV27
ASKPGQGVGGYT
>TRBV27
ASSSGGHSETQY
>TRBV7-9
ASSLPPSADTQY
>TRBV6-1
ASSEAGTGGDYGYT
>TRBV19
ASSQGAANYGYT
>TRBV28
ASSSRDRWYEQY
>TRBV5-1
ASSLPGVLTGELF
>TRBV7-6
ASSLRTGGNTEAF
>TRBV28
ASGGAGTGGTGELF
>TRBV7-8
ASSSGRETQY
>TRBV7-2
ASRISATSSYEQY
>TRBV28
ASSALGSGHRGTQY
>TRBV30
AWSGAGNQPQH
>TRBV6-5
ASSPRTGPYEQY
>TRBV19
ASSIRQGIGGEAF